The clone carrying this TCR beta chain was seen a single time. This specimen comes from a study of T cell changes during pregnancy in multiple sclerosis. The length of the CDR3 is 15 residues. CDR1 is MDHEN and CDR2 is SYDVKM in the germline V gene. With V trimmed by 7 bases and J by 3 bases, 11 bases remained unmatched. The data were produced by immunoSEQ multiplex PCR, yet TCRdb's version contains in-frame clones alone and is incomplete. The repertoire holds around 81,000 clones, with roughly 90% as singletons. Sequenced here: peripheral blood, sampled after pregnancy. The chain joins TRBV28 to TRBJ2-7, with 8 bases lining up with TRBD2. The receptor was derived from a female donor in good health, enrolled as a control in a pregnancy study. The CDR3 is CASTPGQREYYEQYF. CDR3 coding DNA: TGTGCCAGCACCCCTGGGCAGCGGGAGTACTACGAGCAGTACTTC.